A single sample is the source of the 15 T cell receptor beta chains below, sequenced in a study of T cell repertoires in aging, cancer and after chemotherapy. Multiplex touch-down PCR with TRB-A/B primers amplified rearranged V-D-J TRB sequences. One entry per CDR3 protein results from TCRdb running MiXCR on the multiplex PCR reads. The sample yields fewer than 11,000 distinct CDR3 sequences, less than 30% seen once. The template was genomic DNA from peripheral blood, not RNA. Sequencing was carried out using blood. The origin of the receptors is a human donor in good health.

The rearrangement uses TRBV11-1 and TRBJ2-1, with 11 bases matching TRBD1. This CDR3 contains 15 residues. Germline-derived CDR1 and CDR2 are SGHAT and FQDESV (reference sequence). V gave up 5 bases and J gave up 8 bases; unmatched junction bases: 8. The CDR3 reads CASSHRDRGIDEQFF. The CDR3 DNA sequence: TGTGCCAGCAGCCACCGGGACAGGGGGATAGATGAGCAGTTCTTC.

This clonotype was seen more than once but under ten times. The chain joins TRBV9 to TRBJ2-1, with 10 positions matching TRBD2. CDR1 SGDLS and CDR2 YYNGEE come from the germline V gene. This CDR3 region has 15 residues. V was clipped by 0 bases and J by 7 bases; unmatched bases: 4. The CDR3 bases are TGTGCCAGCAGCGTAGGGCCTAGCGGGAGTAATGAGCAGTTCTTC. Translation gives CASSVGPSGSNEQFF.

The chain links TRBV7-9 to TRBJ1-5, with D hard to call. CDR3 size: 14 residues. Germline CDR1 reads SEHNR; CDR2 reads FQNEAQ (reference sequence). V was shortened by 0 bases and J by 11 bases, with 14 bases between the two germline ends. CDR3 amino acids: CASSLALEPQAQHF. The CDR3 bases are TGTGCCAGCAGCTTAGCGTTGGAGCCCCAGGCCCAGCATTTT. Full variable domain (rest looked up from reference TRBV7-9 and TRBJ1-5): DTGVSQNPRHKITKRGQNVTFRCDPISEHNRLYWYRQTLGQGPEFLTYFQNEAQLEKSRLLSDRFSAERPKGSFSTLEIQRTEQGDSAMYLCASSLALEPQAQHFGDGTRLSIL.

This clonotype was seen more than once but under ten times. This rearrangement joins TRBV24-1 to TRBJ2-1; D is ambiguous. This CDR3 is 13 amino acids long. With 2 bases removed from V and 4 bases from J, the gap between germline ends came to 5 bases. The germline gives CDR1 KGHDR, CDR2 SFDVKD. This chain's CDR3 is CATSDSKYNEQFF. CDR3 nucleotides: TGTGCCACCAGTGATTCGAAGTACAATGAGCAGTTCTTC.

This chain uses TRBV18 with TRBJ2-3, with TRBD1 as a possible D gene (5 bases). The CDR3 spans 13 residues. Trimming shortened V by 3 bases and J by 4 bases, and 8 bases separated the two germline ends. Per germline, CDR1 KGHSH and CDR2 LQKENI. This chain's CDR3 is CASSPTRADTQYF. The CDR3 DNA sequence: TGTGCCAGCTCACCCACCAGGGCAGATACGCAGTATTTT.

This clonotype showed up just a few times. The chain recombines TRBV6-5 with TRBJ2-1; perhaps TRBD2 as D (6 bases). The CDR3 has 16 amino acids. Germline V gives CDR1 MNHEY, CDR2 SVGAGI. V was clipped by 0 bases and J by 0 bases, with 9 bases between them. This CDR3 reads CASSYSSGSSYNEQFF. The CDR3 DNA reads as TGTGCCAGCAGTTACTCTAGCGGAAGCTCCTACAATGAGCAGTTCTTC.

The chain joins TRBV4-1 to TRBJ1-6; D uncertain. CDR1 is MGHRA and CDR2 is YSYEKL in the germline V gene. V dropped 0 bases and J dropped 15 bases, with 9 bases sitting between them. The CDR3 sequence is 12 residues long. CDR3 loop: CASSQDGRFLHF. As DNA, the CDR3 is TGCGCCAGCAGCCAAGATGGGCGGTTCCTCCACTTT.

The chain carries TRBV6-4 and TRBJ2-1; 8 bases align to TRBD2. Germline CDR1 reads MRHNA; CDR2 reads SNTAGT. With V trimmed by 4 bases and J by 9 bases, 5 bases remained unmatched. There are 13 residues in the CDR3. CDR3 nucleotide sequence: TGTGCCAGCAGTGGCCCCGGGGGGGGTGAGCAGTTCTTC. Translated, it gives CASSGPGGGEQFF.

The rearrangement links TRBV6-1 to TRBJ1-2; D gene ambiguous. The CDR3 totals 13 residues. V was cut by 0 bases and J by 2 bases, with 4 bases left in between. The germline V gene encodes CDR1 MNHNS and CDR2 SASEGT. CDR3 loop: CASSEAENYGYTF. Written as DNA, the CDR3 is TGTGCCAGCAGTGAAGCGGAGAACTATGGCTACACCTTC.

Only a few counts were recorded for this clonotype. The chain recombines TRBV27 with TRBJ1-1, with 10 bases identical to TRBD1. This CDR3 contains 16 residues. V dropped 6 bases and J dropped 1; count of bases not matched to a gene: 8. The germline V gene encodes CDR1 MNHEY and CDR2 SMNVEV (reference sequence). The CDR3 DNA reads as TGTGCCAGCAGGGACAGGGGGGGTTTTGGGAACACTGAAGCTTTCTTT. Protein product: CASRDRGGFGNTEAFF.

This clonotype is deemed medium-sized. The V call is TRBV15, the J call TRBJ1-1; possibly TRBD1 for D (5 bases). From germline, CDR1 is LNHNV and CDR2 YYDKDF (reference sequence). The V end was cut by 0 bases, the J end by 4 bases, with 12 bases between. The CDR3 consists of 15 residues. CDR3 region: CATSRDGGESTEAFF. CDR3 sequence (DNA): TGTGCCACCAGCAGAGATGGGGGGGAGAGCACTGAAGCTTTCTTT.

There are a few counts of this clonotype. This sequence joins TRBV6-4 and TRBJ2-1; D unclear. The length of the CDR3 is 14 residues. Germline values: CDR1 MRHNA, CDR2 SNTAGT. Trimming cost V 2 bases and J 7 bases, with 12 bases left between them. The CDR3 DNA is TGTGCCAGCAGTGACACAGCGTGGGTTAATGAGCAGTTCTTC. It translates to CASSDTAWVNEQFF.

This clonotype occurred once. The V gene is TRBV7-3, the J gene TRBJ2-1; 9 bases are a match to TRBD1. This CDR3 comprises 17 residues. The V gene end was trimmed by 1 base and the J gene end by 9 bases; junction bases not matched to a gene: 13. Germline V CDR1 and CDR2: SGHTA, FQGTGA. CDR3 nucleotides: TGTGCCAGCAGCTTAAGTGGCGCAGGGACAGGGTTACTTGAGCAGTTCTTC. Translated: CASSLSGAGTGLLEQFF.

This chain uses TRBV5-4 with TRBJ2-5; possible D gene TRBD2, 5 bases. Trimming removed 5 bases at V and 6 bases at J, with 20 bases between. The CDR3 spans 15 residues. Germline V CDR1 and CDR2: SGHNT, YYREEE (reference sequence). CDR3 DNA sequence: TGTGCCAGCAGTTTATGGGCTAGAGGGAGTAAGACCCAGTACTTC. Translation gives CASSLWARGSKTQYF. The entire variable domain, with the rest obtained from reference TRBV5-4 and TRBJ2-5, is as follows: ETGVTQSPTHLIKTRGQQVTLRCSSQSGHNTVSWYQQALGQGPQFIFQYYREEENGRGNFPPRFSGLQFPNYSSELNVNALELDDSALYLCASSLWARGSKTQYFGPGTRLLVL.

This clonotype was detected only a few times. V and J are TRBV27 and TRBJ1-5, with unresolved D. From germline, CDR1 is MNHEY and CDR2 SMNVEV (reference sequence). This CDR3 is built from 15 residues. Trimming shortened V by 4 bases and J by 1 base, and 11 bases separated the two germline ends. The CDR3 DNA reads as TGTGCCAGCAGTTCAGTGGCCCTAAGCAATCAGCCCCAGCATTTT. This codes for CASSSVALSNQPQHF.